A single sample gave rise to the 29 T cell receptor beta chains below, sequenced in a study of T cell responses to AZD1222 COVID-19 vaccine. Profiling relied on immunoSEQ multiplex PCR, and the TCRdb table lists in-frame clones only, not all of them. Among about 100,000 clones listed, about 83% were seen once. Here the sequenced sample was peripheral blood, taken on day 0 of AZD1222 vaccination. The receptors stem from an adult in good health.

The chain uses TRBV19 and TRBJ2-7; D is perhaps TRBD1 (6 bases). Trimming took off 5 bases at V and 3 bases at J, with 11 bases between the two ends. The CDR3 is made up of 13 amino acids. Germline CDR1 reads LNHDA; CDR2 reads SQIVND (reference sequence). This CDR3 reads CASSLETGYEQYF. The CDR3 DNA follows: TGTGCCAGTAGTCTGGAGACAGGCTACGAGCAGTACTTC.

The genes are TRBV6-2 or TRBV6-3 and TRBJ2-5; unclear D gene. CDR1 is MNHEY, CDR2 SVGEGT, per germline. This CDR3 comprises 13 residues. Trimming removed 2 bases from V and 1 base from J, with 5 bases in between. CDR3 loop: CASSYASQETQYF. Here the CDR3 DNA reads TGTGCCAGCAGTTACGCCAGCCAAGAGACCCAGTACTTC.

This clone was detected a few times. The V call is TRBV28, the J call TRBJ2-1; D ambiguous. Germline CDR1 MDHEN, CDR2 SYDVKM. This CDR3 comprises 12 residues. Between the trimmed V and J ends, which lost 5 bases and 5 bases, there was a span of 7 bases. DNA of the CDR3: TGTGCCAGCAGTGCTCTCAACAATGAGCAGTTCTTC. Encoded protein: CASSALNNEQFF.

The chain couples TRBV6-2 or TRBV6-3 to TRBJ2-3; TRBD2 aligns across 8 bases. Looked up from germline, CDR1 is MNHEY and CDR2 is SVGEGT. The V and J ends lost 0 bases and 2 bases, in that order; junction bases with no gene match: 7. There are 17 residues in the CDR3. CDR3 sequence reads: CASSYSMSGSPTDTQYF. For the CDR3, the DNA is TGTGCCAGCAGTTACTCGATGAGCGGGAGCCCCACAGATACGCAGTATTTT.

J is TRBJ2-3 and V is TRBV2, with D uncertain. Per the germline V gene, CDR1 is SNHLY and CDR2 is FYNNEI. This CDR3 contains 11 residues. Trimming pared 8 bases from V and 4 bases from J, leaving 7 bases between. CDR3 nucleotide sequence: TGTGCCAGCCAATTAGCAGATACGCAGTATTTT. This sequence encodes CASQLADTQYF.

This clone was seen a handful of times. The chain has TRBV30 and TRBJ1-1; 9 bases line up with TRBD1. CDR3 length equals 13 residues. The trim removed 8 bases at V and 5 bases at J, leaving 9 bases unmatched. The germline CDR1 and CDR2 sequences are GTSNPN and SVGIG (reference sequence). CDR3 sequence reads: CAVDRGSRTEAFF. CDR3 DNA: TGTGCCGTGGACAGGGGTTCGCGGACTGAAGCTTTCTTT.

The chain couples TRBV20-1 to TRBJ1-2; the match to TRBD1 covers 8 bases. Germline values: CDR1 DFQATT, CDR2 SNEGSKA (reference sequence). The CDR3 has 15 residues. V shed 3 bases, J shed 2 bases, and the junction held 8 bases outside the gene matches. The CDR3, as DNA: TGCAGTGCTAGTACCTCCGGACAGGGAAACTATGGCTACACCTTC. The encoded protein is CSASTSGQGNYGYTF.

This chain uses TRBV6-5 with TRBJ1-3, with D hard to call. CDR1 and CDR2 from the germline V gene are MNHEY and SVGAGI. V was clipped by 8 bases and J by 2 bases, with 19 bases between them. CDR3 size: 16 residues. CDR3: CASRSGWSDTGNTIYF. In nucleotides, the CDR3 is TGTGCCAGCCGTTCGGGGTGGAGTGACACTGGAAACACCATATATTTT.

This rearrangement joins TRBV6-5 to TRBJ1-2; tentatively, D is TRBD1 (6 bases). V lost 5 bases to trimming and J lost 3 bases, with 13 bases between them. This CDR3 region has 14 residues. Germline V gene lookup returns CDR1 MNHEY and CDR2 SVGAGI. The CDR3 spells CASSPGQGYYGYTF. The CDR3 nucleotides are TGTGCCAGCAGTCCAGGCCAGGGGTACTATGGCTACACCTTC.

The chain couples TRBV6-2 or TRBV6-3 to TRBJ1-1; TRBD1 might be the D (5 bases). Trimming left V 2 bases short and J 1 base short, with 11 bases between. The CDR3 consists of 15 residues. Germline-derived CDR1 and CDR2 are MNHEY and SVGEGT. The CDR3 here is CASSYDSEGNTEAFF. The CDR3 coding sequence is TGTGCCAGCAGTTACGACAGCGAAGGGAACACTGAAGCTTTCTTT.

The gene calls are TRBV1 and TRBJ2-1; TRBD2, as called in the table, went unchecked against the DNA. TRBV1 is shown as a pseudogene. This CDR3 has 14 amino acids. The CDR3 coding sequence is TGCACCAGCAGCTTACTAGCCGACTACAATGAGCAGTTCTTC. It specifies CTSSLLADYNEQFF.

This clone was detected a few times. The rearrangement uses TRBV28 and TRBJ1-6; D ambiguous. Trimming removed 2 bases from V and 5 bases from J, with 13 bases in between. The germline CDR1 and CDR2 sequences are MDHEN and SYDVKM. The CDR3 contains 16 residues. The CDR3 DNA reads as TGTGCCAGCAGTTTAAGCCGGGCAGATAATAATTCACCCCTCCACTTT. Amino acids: CASSLSRADNNSPLHF.

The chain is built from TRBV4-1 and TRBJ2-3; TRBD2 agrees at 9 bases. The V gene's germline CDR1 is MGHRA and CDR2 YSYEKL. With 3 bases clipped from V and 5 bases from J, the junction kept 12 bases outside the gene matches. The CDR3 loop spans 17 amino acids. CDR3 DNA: TGCGCCAGCAGCCAGGAAAGGGAAGCGGGGGGAGGAGATACGCAGTATTTT. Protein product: CASSQEREAGGGDTQYF.

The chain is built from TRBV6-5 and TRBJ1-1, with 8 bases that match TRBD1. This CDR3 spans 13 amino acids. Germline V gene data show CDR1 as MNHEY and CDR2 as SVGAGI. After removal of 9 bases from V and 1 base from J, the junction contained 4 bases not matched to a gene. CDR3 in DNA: TGTGCCAGGACAGGGGACCAGAACACTGAAGCTTTCTTT. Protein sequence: CARTGDQNTEAFF.

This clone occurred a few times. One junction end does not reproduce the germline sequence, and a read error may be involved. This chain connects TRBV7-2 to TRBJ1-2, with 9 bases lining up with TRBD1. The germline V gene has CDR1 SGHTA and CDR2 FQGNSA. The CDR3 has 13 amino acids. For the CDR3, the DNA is TGTGCCAGCAGCCAAGTTGTGGGGGACAGGGCGTTCTTC. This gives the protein CASSQVVGDRAFF.

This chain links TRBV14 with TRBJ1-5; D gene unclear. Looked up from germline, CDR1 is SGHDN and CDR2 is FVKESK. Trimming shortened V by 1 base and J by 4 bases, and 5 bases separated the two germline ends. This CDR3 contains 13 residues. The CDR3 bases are TGTGCCAGCAGCCAAGGCCCTAATCAGCCCCAGCATTTT. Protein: CASSQGPNQPQHF.

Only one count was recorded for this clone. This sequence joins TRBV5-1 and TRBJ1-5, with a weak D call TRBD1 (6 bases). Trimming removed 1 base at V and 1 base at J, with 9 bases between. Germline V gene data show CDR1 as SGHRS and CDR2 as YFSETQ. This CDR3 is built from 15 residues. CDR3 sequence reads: CASSLTGLSNQPQHF. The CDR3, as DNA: TGCGCCAGCAGCTTGACAGGGCTGAGCAATCAGCCCCAGCATTTT.

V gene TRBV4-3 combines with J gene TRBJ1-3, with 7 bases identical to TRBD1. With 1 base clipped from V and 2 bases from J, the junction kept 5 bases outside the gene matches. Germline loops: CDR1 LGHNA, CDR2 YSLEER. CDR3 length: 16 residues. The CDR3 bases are TGCGCCAGCAGCCAAGGACAGGGAGGTGCTGGAAACACCATATATTTT. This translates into CASSQGQGGAGNTIYF.

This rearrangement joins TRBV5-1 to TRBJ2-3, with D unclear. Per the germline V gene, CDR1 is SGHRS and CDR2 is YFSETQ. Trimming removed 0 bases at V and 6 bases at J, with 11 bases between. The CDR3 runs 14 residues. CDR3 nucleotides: TGCGCCAGCAGCTTGGTTCTAGAGGCGGATACGCAGTATTTT. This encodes CASSLVLEADTQYF.

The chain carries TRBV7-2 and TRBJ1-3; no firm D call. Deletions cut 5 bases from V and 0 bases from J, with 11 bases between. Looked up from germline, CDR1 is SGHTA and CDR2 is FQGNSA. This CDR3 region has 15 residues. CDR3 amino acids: CASSPDGVSGNTIYF. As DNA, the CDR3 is TGTGCCAGCAGCCCGGACGGCGTCTCTGGAAACACCATATATTTT.

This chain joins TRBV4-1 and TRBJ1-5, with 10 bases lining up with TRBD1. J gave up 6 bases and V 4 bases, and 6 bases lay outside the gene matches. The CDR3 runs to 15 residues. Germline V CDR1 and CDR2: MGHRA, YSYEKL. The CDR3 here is CASSPMGTGVQPQHF. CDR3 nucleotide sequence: TGCGCCAGCAGCCCCATGGGGACAGGGGTTCAGCCCCAGCATTTT.

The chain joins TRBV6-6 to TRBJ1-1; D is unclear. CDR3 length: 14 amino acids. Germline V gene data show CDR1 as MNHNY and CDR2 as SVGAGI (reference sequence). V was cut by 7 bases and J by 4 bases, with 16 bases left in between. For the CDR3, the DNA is TGTGCCAGCACCTTTTGGACGGGAAGCACTGAAGCTTTCTTT. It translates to CASTFWTGSTEAFF.

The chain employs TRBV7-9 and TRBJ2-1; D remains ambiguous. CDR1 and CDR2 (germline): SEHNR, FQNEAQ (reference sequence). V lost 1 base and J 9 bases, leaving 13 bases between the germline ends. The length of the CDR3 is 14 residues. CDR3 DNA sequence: TGTGCCAGCAGCTTAGGCCCTCTAGTCACTGAGCAGTTCTTC. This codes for CASSLGPLVTEQFF. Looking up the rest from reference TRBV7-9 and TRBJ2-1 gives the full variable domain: DTGVSQNPRHKITKRGQNVTFRCDPISEHNRLYWYRQTLGQGPEFLTYFQNEAQLEKSRLLSDRFSAERPKGSFSTLEIQRTEQGDSAMYLCASSLGPLVTEQFFGPGTRLTVL.

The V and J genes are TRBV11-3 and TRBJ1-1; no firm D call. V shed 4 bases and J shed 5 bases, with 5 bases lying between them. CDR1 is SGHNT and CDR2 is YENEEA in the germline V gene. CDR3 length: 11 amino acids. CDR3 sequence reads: CASSSRTEAFF. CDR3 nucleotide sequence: TGTGCCAGCAGCTCCCGGACTGAAGCTTTCTTT.

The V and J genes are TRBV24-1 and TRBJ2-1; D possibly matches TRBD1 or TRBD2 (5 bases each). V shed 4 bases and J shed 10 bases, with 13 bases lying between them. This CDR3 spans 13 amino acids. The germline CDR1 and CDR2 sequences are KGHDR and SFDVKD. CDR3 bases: TGTGCCACCAGTGACCCCGGGACCTACGAGCAGTTCTTC. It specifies CATSDPGTYEQFF.

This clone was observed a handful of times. Here the CDR3 DNA reads TGCGCCAGCAGCTGGAGTGGACAGGGGGGTTCCACTGAAGCTTTCTTT. It specifies CASSWSGQGGSTEAFF. This rearrangement joins TRBV5-1 to TRBJ1-1, with 10 nucleotides matching TRBD1. Germline trimming cut 3 bases from V and 4 bases from J; bases unmatched to any gene: 9. The CDR3 consists of 16 residues. CDR1 and CDR2 (germline): SGHRS, YFSETQ.

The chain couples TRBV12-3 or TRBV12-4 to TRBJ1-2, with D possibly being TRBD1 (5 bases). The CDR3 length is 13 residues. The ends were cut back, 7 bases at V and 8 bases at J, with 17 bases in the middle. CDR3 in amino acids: CASNGGGSSGYTF. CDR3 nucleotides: TGTGCCAGCAACGGGGGAGGTTCCAGCGGCTACACCTTC.

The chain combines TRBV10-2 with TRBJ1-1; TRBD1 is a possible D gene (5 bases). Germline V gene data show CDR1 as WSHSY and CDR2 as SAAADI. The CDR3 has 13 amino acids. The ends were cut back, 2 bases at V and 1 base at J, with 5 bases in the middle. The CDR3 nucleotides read TGCGCCAGCAGTGAGCAGGGGAACACTGAAGCTTTCTTT. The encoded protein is CASSEQGNTEAFF.

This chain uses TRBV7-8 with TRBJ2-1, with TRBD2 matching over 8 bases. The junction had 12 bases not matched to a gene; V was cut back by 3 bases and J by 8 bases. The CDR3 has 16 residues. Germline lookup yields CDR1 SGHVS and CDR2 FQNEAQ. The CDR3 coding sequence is TGTGCCAGCAGCTTTACCGCGGGGGGCGTTTGGGATGAGCAGTTCTTC. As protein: CASSFTAGGVWDEQFF.